This T cell receptor beta chain appears in the sequencing data of a study of cytomegalovirus exposure and HLA in healthy donors. Trimming stripped 1 base from V and 7 bases from J, with 10 bases between. The germline gives CDR1 KGHSH, CDR2 LQKENI. The CDR3 sequence is 13 residues long. In the case of this clone: Antigen: not known.

Study results and caveats: The only immune exposure information that was available was CMV serostatus. Listed as cytomegalovirus-associated were 170 or so TCR beta chains. Among the sequence variants, a highly shared cluster was likely an artifact of sequencing. HLA alleles were associated with some 16,000 TCR beta sequences in a later analysis at 0.05 false discovery rate.

PCR amplification relied on 60 Vbeta primers (plus 13 Jbeta primers). Generated by immunoSEQ multiplex PCR, the TCRdb table keeps only in-frame clones and is missing some. The sample records some 180,000 clones, around 83% being singletons. This receptor was obtained from a young man in good health and CMV-seropositive. The source material was PBMCs. The chain uses TRBV18 and TRBJ1-1; TRBD1 might be the D (5 bases). The CDR3 loop reads CASSPQGQLEAFF. In DNA, the CDR3 is TGTGCCAGCTCACCACAGGGGCAGCTTGAAGCTTTCTTT.